These 11 T cell receptor beta chains were all obtained from the same sample, sequenced in a study of shared clonotypes between healthy human individuals. Some clones are missing from TCRdb's copy, which holds only in-frame ones; the method was immunoSEQ multiplex PCR. The sample shows under 2,000,000 clones, about 95% of them seen only once. Only CD45RO-negative cells positively selected for CCR7 counted as naive CD8 cells, so terminally differentiated effector memory CD45RA+ cells were excluded. The specimen sequenced was naive CD8+ T cells sorted from blood. These receptors all stem from a man between 18 and 29 years old in good health.

The rearrangement joins TRBV7-9 to TRBJ1-4; D is uncertain. The length of the CDR3 is 12 residues. Trimming cost V 7 bases and J 7 bases, with 10 bases left between them. CDR1 is SEHNR, CDR2 FQNEAQ, per germline (reference sequence). CDR3 residues: CASNGLLEKLFF. The DNA of the CDR3 is TGTGCCAGCAACGGACTCCTTGAAAAACTGTTTTTT.

The V and J genes are TRBV28 and TRBJ2-5; D not certain. The V gene's germline CDR1 is MDHEN and CDR2 SYDVKM. V lost 5 bases to trimming and J lost 2 bases, with 3 bases between them. The CDR3 contains 11 residues. The CDR3 DNA reads as TGTGCCAGCAGTGATCAAGAGACCCAGTACTTC. It codes for CASSDQETQYF. Full variable domain (outside the CDR3, taken from reference TRBV28 and TRBJ2-5): DVKVTQSSRYLVKRTGEKVFLECVQDMDHENMFWYRQDPGLGLRLIYFSYDVKMKEKGDIPEGYSVSREKKERFSLILESASTNQTSMYLCASSDQETQYFGPGTRLLVL.

This chain links TRBV28 with TRBJ2-3, with TRBD2 matching over 12 bases. The CDR3 has 17 residues. The V gene's germline CDR1 is MDHEN and CDR2 SYDVKM. With V trimmed by 3 bases and J by 2 bases, 6 bases remained unmatched. This chain's CDR3 is CASSFRLAGESTDTQYF. CDR3 nucleotides: TGTGCCAGCAGTTTCCGACTAGCGGGGGAGTCCACAGATACGCAGTATTTT.

The chain couples TRBV6-5 to TRBJ2-5, with D unclear. The V end lost 5 bases, the J end lost 4 bases, and 11 bases lay between the germline ends. Germline CDR1 MNHEY, CDR2 SVGAGI. CDR3 length equals 13 residues. The CDR3 here is CASSHSLAETQYF. The CDR3 DNA sequence: TGTGCCAGCAGTCATTCTCTCGCAGAGACCCAGTACTTC.

The chain carries TRBV27 and TRBJ2-3, with TRBD1 matching over 7 bases. The trim removed 5 bases at V and 5 bases at J, leaving 13 bases unmatched. Germline V gives CDR1 MNHEY, CDR2 SMNVEV (reference sequence). CDR3 length: 16 residues. CDR3 protein: CASSPITGALQDTQYF. DNA of the CDR3: TGTGCCAGCAGTCCCATTACAGGGGCCCTCCAAGATACGCAGTATTTT.

The chain carries TRBV5-1 and TRBJ2-5; TRBD2 matches 8 bases. This CDR3 contains 15 residues. Trimming removed 0 bases from V and 7 bases from J; junction bases left unmatched: 8. Germline V lookup: CDR1 SGHRS, CDR2 YFSETQ. The CDR3 DNA follows: TGCGCCAGCAGCTTGGTCACTAGCGGCGGGGGGACCCAGTACTTC. Amino acids: CASSLVTSGGGTQYF. Full variable domain (outside the CDR3, taken from reference TRBV5-1 and TRBJ2-5): KAGVTQTPRYLIKTRGQQVTLSCSPISGHRSVSWYQQTPGQGLQFLFEYFSETQRNKGNFPGRFSGRQFSNSRSEMNVSTLELGDSALYLCASSLVTSGGGTQYFGPGTRLLVL.

The chain joins TRBV11-1 to TRBJ2-1; 12 bases match TRBD2. This CDR3 is 15 amino acids long. Germline CDR1 is SGHAT and CDR2 is FQDESV (reference sequence). With V trimmed by 5 bases and J by 12 bases, 11 bases remained unmatched. CDR3 nucleotide sequence: TGTGCCAGCAGCCTTCTCCCTAGCGGGGGGGCGGGGCAGTTCTTC. Protein: CASSLLPSGGAGQFF.

The rearrangement links TRBV29-1 to TRBJ1-4; 7 bases are a match to TRBD1. With 0 bases clipped from V and 7 bases from J, the junction kept 8 bases outside the gene matches. The germline V gene encodes CDR1 SQVTM and CDR2 ANQGSEA. CDR3 length equals 15 residues. Written as DNA, the CDR3 is TGCAGCGTTGAAGATCCCGGCAGGGGGGTTGAAAAACTGTTTTTT. Amino acids: CSVEDPGRGVEKLFF.

The V gene is TRBV13, the J gene TRBJ2-7; a weak D match, TRBD1 (6 bases). The germline V gene has CDR1 PRHDT and CDR2 FYEKMQ (reference sequence). CDR3 length: 14 amino acids. Trimming stripped 4 bases from V and 7 bases from J, with 17 bases between. CDR3 loop: CASSSGQFSYEQYF. The CDR3 DNA sequence: TGTGCCAGCAGCTCCGGACAGTTCTCTTATGAGCAGTACTTC.

The J gene is TRBJ2-2, the V gene TRBV10-3; no clear D gene. CDR1 is ENHRY, CDR2 SYGVKD, per germline. The CDR3 runs 14 residues. Trimming pared 0 bases from V and 6 bases from J, leaving 8 bases between. The CDR3 coding sequence is TGTGCCATCAGTGAGTCATCTTTCCCCGGGGAGCTGTTTTTT. Residues: CAISESSFPGELFF.

The chain links TRBV11-2 to TRBJ2-1, with D perhaps TRBD1 (6 bases). Trimming shortened V by 0 bases and J by 9 bases, and 12 bases separated the two germline ends. The CDR3 has 14 residues. Per germline, CDR1 SGHAT and CDR2 FQNNGV. CDR3 nucleotides: TGTGCCAGCAGCTTAGATCCCCAGGGGCGTGAGCAGTTCTTC. The encoded protein is CASSLDPQGREQFF.